This is a list of T cell receptor beta chains from one sample in a study of blood T cell repertoires in COVID-19. Method: immunoSEQ multiplex PCR; TCRdb's copy keeps in-frame clones and lacks some. The table shows around 380,000 clones, with more than 70% occurring only once. Material: PBMCs or T cells enriched from blood (not recorded which). These receptors were collected from a man aged 25 to 45 who had recovered from COVID-19. Both conserved end residues are part of each CDR3. Each record gives: J gene, V gene, D gene, clone size, CDR3 protein, CDR3 DNA. A D gene is named only where the DNA matches it firmly. Some rows have no size entry. The others give once, few or many, or a class for an expanded clone.

J gene: TRBJ1-5
V gene: TRBV3-1/TRBV3-2
D gene: TRBD1
clone size: -
CDR3 protein: CASSETGHQPQHF
CDR3 DNA: TGTGCCAGCAGTGAGACAGGGCATCAGCCCCAGCATTTT

J gene: TRBJ1-1
V gene: TRBV28
D gene: -
clone size: -
CDR3 protein: CASREGGTEAFF
CDR3 DNA: TGTGCCAGCAGAGAGGGTGGTACTGAAGCTTTCTTT

J gene: TRBJ1-6
V gene: TRBV2
D gene: -
clone size: -
CDR3 protein: CASRAGKGSYNSPLHF
CDR3 DNA: TGTGCCAGCAGAGCAGGGAAAGGGTCCTATAATTCACCCCTCCACTTT

J gene: TRBJ2-1
V gene: TRBV6-5
D gene: -
clone size: -
CDR3 protein: CATPSTFHDNEQFF
CDR3 DNA: TGTGCCACTCCTTCTACTTTCCACGACAATGAGCAGTTCTTC

J gene: TRBJ2-5
V gene: TRBV11-2
D gene: -
clone size: -
CDR3 protein: CASSLGQKETQYF
CDR3 DNA: TGTGCCAGCAGCCTAGGACAGAAAGAGACCCAGTACTTC

J gene: TRBJ2-1
V gene: TRBV4-2
D gene: -
clone size: once
CDR3 protein: CASSQEANEFNEQFF
CDR3 DNA: TGTGCCAGCAGCCAAGAAGCAAATGAGTTCAATGAGCAGTTCTTC

J gene: TRBJ2-5
V gene: TRBV7-9
D gene: TRBD2
clone size: -
CDR3 protein: CASSWGGSPEETQYF
CDR3 DNA: TGTGCCAGCAGCTGGGGGGGGTCCCCTGAAGAGACCCAGTACTTC

J gene: TRBJ1-2
V gene: TRBV5-4
D gene: TRBD1
clone size: few
CDR3 protein: CASTYRGPVSGYTF
CDR3 DNA: TGTGCCAGCACATACAGGGGGCCCGTGTCGGGCTACACCTTC

J gene: TRBJ1-6
V gene: TRBV5-1
D gene: -
clone size: -
CDR3 protein: CASSLAGVGKGSPLHF
CDR3 DNA: TGCGCCAGCAGCTTAGCCGGGGTAGGAAAGGGTTCACCCCTCCACTTT

J gene: TRBJ1-4
V gene: TRBV30
D gene: -
clone size: few
CDR3 protein: CAWSVYATNEKLFF
CDR3 DNA: TGTGCCTGGAGTGTGTATGCAACTAATGAAAAACTGTTTTTT

J gene: TRBJ1-1
V gene: TRBV2
D gene: TRBD1
clone size: -
CDR3 protein: CAGSGTGNTEAFF
CDR3 DNA: TGTGCCGGGTCCGGGACAGGGAACACTGAAGCTTTCTTT

J gene: TRBJ2-7
V gene: TRBV3-1/TRBV3-2
D gene: TRBD2
clone size: -
CDR3 protein: CASSQTSGLVEQYF
CDR3 DNA: TGTGCCAGCAGCCAAACTAGCGGGTTAGTCGAGCAGTACTTC

J gene: TRBJ2-2
V gene: TRBV5-1
D gene: -
clone size: -
CDR3 protein: CASSFRREATGELFF
CDR3 DNA: TGCGCCAGCAGCTTCCGACGCGAGGCCACCGGGGAGCTGTTTTTT

J gene: TRBJ1-5
V gene: TRBV12-3/TRBV12-4
D gene: -
clone size: -
CDR3 protein: CASSLGTSQPQHF
CDR3 DNA: TGTGCCAGCAGTTTAGGAACCAGTCAGCCCCAGCATTTT

J gene: TRBJ2-7
V gene: TRBV6-5
D gene: TRBD1
clone size: -
CDR3 protein: CASIRAGGNEQYF
CDR3 DNA: TGTGCCAGTATTCGAGCAGGGGGCAACGAGCAGTACTTC

J gene: TRBJ1-2
V gene: TRBV5-1
D gene: -
clone size: -
CDR3 protein: CASSSAVGVDGYTF
CDR3 DNA: TGCGCCAGCAGCTCGGCCGTAGGGGTAGATGGCTACACCTTC

J gene: TRBJ2-2
V gene: TRBV24-1
D gene: TRBD1
clone size: -
CDR3 protein: CATSDRTGNTGELFF
CDR3 DNA: TGTGCCACCAGTGACCGGACAGGGAACACCGGGGAGCTGTTTTTT

J gene: TRBJ2-3
V gene: TRBV5-1
D gene: -
clone size: -
CDR3 protein: CASSVPSSTDTQYF
CDR3 DNA: TGCGCCAGCAGCGTCCCGTCTAGCACAGATACGCAGTATTTT

J gene: TRBJ1-2
V gene: TRBV10-2
D gene: -
clone size: -
CDR3 protein: CASSAWTEGDGYTF
CDR3 DNA: TGCGCCAGCAGTGCCTGGACAGAGGGGGATGGCTACACCTTC

J gene: TRBJ1-3
V gene: TRBV4-1
D gene: -
clone size: -
CDR3 protein: CASSRAGSSGNTIYF
CDR3 DNA: TGCGCCAGCAGCCGGGCGGGGAGCTCTGGAAACACCATATATTTT

J gene: TRBJ2-2
V gene: TRBV4-1
D gene: -
clone size: -
CDR3 protein: CASSQAFSKGDTGELFF
CDR3 DNA: TGCGCCAGCAGCCAAGCCTTTTCGAAGGGGGACACCGGGGAGCTGTTTTTT